This is a list of T cell receptor beta chains from one sample in a study of control samples from healthy donors and cancer patients. The table came from immunoSEQ multiplex PCR; TCRdb's copy has only in-frame clones and leaves some out. The top ten clones hold approximately 6.3% of a sample with roughly 450,000 clones, about nine tenths of them seen once. The sequencing sample was made of PBMCs. The receptors were gathered from a man aged 40-50 years with head and neck cancer. Each CDR3 is given with its conserved first and last residue. Clone size is given for some rows only: seen once, a few or many times, or a class if the clone is expanded.

clone_size,j_call,cdr3_length,v_call,cdr3_aa
.,TRBJ1-3,13,TRBV20-1,CSASGGVGNTIYF
.,TRBJ2-7,16,TRBV28,CASSSSGTGPSYEQYF
.,TRBJ2-7,15,TRBV21-1,CASSKARAGGGEQYF
.,TRBJ2-2,17,TRBV27,CASSFPNDRTNTGELFF
.,TRBJ2-3,16,TRBV5-4,CASSLAGGGRRHTQYF
.,TRBJ2-5,14,TRBV29-1,CSVSPTGVGETQYF
.,TRBJ2-7,13,TRBV5-8,CASSSRAVGEQYF
.,TRBJ2-7,12,TRBV10-2,CASSGSSYEQYF
.,TRBJ1-3,14,TRBV10-3,CAIQQANSGNTIYF
.,TRBJ2-5,16,TRBV7-2,CASSYGAPQYQETQYF
.,TRBJ2-7,13,TRBV27,CASRTRGSYEQYF
.,TRBJ1-1,18,TRBV7-3,CASSLRPPRTSMNTEAFF
.,TRBJ1-1,13,TRBV30,CAWSWAGSTEAFF
.,TRBJ1-2,15,TRBV6-6,CASSHPLLPNYGYTF
.,TRBJ1-2,12,TRBV27,CASFGANYGYTF
once,TRBJ2-5,12,TRBV5-1,CASREGQETQYF
.,TRBJ2-3,14,TRBV9,CATRGITSTDTQYF
.,TRBJ1-6,15,TRBV3-1/TRBV3-2,CASSQDGRAGSPLHF
.,TRBJ2-1,15,TRBV5-1,CASSFRQQRMDEQFF
.,TRBJ2-5,14,TRBV27,CASRPSGGAETQYF
.,TRBJ2-3,14,TRBV2,CASSEGQPADTQYF
.,TRBJ2-7,10,TRBV2,CASSAVVQYF
once,TRBJ2-7,14,TRBV7-8,CASSLAGEVYEQYF
.,TRBJ2-7,15,TRBV24-1,CATSDVGGAGYEQYF
.,TRBJ1-1,15,TRBV9,CASSVVGRMDTEAFF
.,TRBJ2-3,16,TRBV27,CASSRPGFGVADTQYF
.,TRBJ2-7,13,TRBV9,CASSSRDRDEQYF
.,TRBJ1-6,21,TRBV7-2,CASSLATGLVIGDSYNSPLHF
.,TRBJ2-3,16,TRBV11-3,CASSSRLGIATDTQYF
.,TRBJ2-5,15,TRBV25-1,CASSEPGTGRETQYF
.,TRBJ1-5,14,TRBV5-6,CASSLEQSNQPQHF
.,TRBJ2-7,17,TRBV7-2,CASSNSGARGTSYEQYF
.,TRBJ2-2,14,TRBV18,CASSPGQNTGELFF
once,TRBJ2-5,17,TRBV5-6,CASSLVRGFFTEETQYF
.,TRBJ1-5,16,TRBV19,CASSTPRGQKNQPQHF
.,TRBJ1-2,14,TRBV25-1,CASSEGTYNYGYTF
once,TRBJ2-7,11,TRBV6-1,CASSEGYEQYF
.,TRBJ1-5,13,TRBV7-9,CASSLEGGQPQHF
.,TRBJ2-2,17,TRBV6-2/TRBV6-3,CASSSPTSGGASGELFF
.,TRBJ1-2,15,TRBV10-3,CAISDGTGSSYGYTF
.,TRBJ1-2,12,TRBV6-6,CASSPASYGYTF
.,TRBJ2-1,14,TRBV29-1,CSVEEAGGRNEQFF
.,TRBJ2-4,12,TRBV6-6,CASTAGRNIQYF
.,TRBJ2-5,14,TRBV11-2,CASSPGPSRETQYF
.,TRBJ2-7,14,TRBV6-5,CASSRSGTGGEQYF
.,TRBJ1-1,16,TRBV3-1/TRBV3-2,CASSQDISRGNTEAFF
many,TRBJ2-5,16,TRBV6-5,CASSYTGTSGGETQYF
.,TRBJ2-3,16,TRBV11-3,CASSLSSGQGGDTQYF
.,TRBJ2-7,16,TRBV10-3,CAISESTTSGIYEQYF
.,TRBJ1-1,13,TRBV6-5,CASRRGGWTEAFF
.,TRBJ2-7,13,TRBV28,CASRTGLAYEQYF
.,TRBJ2-3,16,TRBV5-1,CASSLLSGHSTDTQYF
.,TRBJ2-1,18,TRBV4-3,CASSQDVASGYRGNEQFF
.,TRBJ2-7,14,TRBV10-3,CAISGTGGSYEQYF
.,TRBJ1-1,14,TRBV3-1/TRBV3-2,CASTPRQTNTEAFF
.,TRBJ1-6,13,TRBV3-1/TRBV3-2,CASSQRVASPLHF
.,TRBJ1-2,16,TRBV5-5,CASSLAGTGANYGYTF
few,TRBJ1-4,10,TRBV6-5,CASTVVKLFF
.,TRBJ1-1,15,TRBV19,CASSIEGGFVTEAFF